The 21 T cell receptor beta chains reported below all come from one sample, sequenced in a study of vaccination and CD4 T cells after COVID-19. No antigen is known for these receptors. Sequencing of the DNA from cultured CD4+ T cells was carried out with the Oncomine TCR Beta short-read assay. TCRdb processed the PCR reads anew with MiXCR; each CDR3 protein has one entry. The repertoire holds about 10,000 distinct CDR3 sequences, with around a quarter as singletons. Treatment in this sample: approximately 10-day PBMC culture with coronavirus spike peptide pools or control peptides (ViraFEST assay). The sequencing used CD4+ T cells from blood, cultured in vitro, collected before SARS-CoV-2 vaccination. Receptors originate from a human donor who received a COVID-19 vaccine.

This clonotype appeared a few times. CDR3 DNA sequence: TGTGCCAGCAGTGAAGGGGGACAGAGGTACTTC. The encoded protein is CASSEGGQRYF. The chain employs TRBV2 and TRBJ2-7; 7 bases are shared with TRBD1. Trimming at V came to 1 base and at J to 12 bases, leaving 3 bases not matched to a gene. Germline V gene lookup returns CDR1 SNHLY and CDR2 FYNNEI. CDR3 length equals 11 residues.

This clonotype was counted between two and nine times. V is TRBV19 and J is TRBJ1-6, with D tentatively TRBD1 (5 bases). V lost 7 bases to trimming and J lost 4 bases, with 14 bases between them. The CDR3 contains 15 residues. Germline loops: CDR1 LNHDA, CDR2 SQIVND (reference sequence). Written as DNA, the CDR3 is TGTGCCAGTACCCCGGGGAGGGGTTATAATTCACCCCTCCACTTT. Amino acids: CASTPGRGYNSPLHF. Full variable domain (missing parts from reference TRBV19 and TRBJ1-6): DGGITQSPKYLFRKEGQNVTLSCEQNLNHDAMYWYRQDPGQGLRLIYYSQIVNDFQKGDIAEGYSVSREKKESFPLTVTSAQKNPTAFYLCASTPGRGYNSPLHFGNGTRLTVT.

This clonotype turned up a few times. The chain joins TRBV24-1 to TRBJ2-3; the match to TRBD2 covers 12 bases. This CDR3 contains 18 residues. V lost 4 bases to trimming and J lost 4 bases; unmatched junction nucleotides: 11. CDR1 is KGHDR and CDR2 is SFDVKD in the germline V gene. This chain's CDR3 is CATSDPTSGGRGADTQYF. CDR3 bases: TGTGCCACCAGTGACCCAACTAGCGGGGGGCGCGGGGCAGATACGCAGTATTTT.

The chain joins TRBV2 to TRBJ1-4; D unclear. Trimming stripped 5 bases from V and 7 bases from J, with 11 bases between. From germline, CDR1 is SNHLY and CDR2 FYNNEI. CDR3 length equals 13 residues. CDR3 amino acids: CASSPQTGEKLFF. The CDR3 DNA reads as TGTGCCAGCAGTCCCCAAACGGGTGAAAAACTGTTTTTT.

Only a few counts were recorded for this clonotype. This CDR3 reads CASSEVLRGPVNQPQHF. In nucleotides, the CDR3 is TGTGCCAGCAGTGAAGTTCTCAGGGGGCCTGTAAATCAGCCCCAGCATTTT. The chain uses TRBV6-1 and TRBJ1-5, with 8 bases matching TRBD1. The CDR3 totals 17 residues. Per germline, CDR1 MNHNS and CDR2 SASEGT. J lost 4 bases, V lost 1 base, and 9 bases had no gene match.

This clonotype was seen only a few times. V is TRBV7-8 and J is TRBJ2-2; D is ambiguous. CDR3 length: 13 amino acids. V lost 4 bases and J lost 6, with 9 bases in between. The V gene's germline CDR1 is SGHVS and CDR2 FQNEAQ. The CDR3 DNA reads TGTGCCAGCAGCTCGTCTAGAGCCGGGGAGCTGTTTTTT. This gives the protein CASSSSRAGELFF.

The sample holds a few counts of this clonotype. The V gene is TRBV21-1, the J gene TRBJ2-2; TRBD1 is taken as the D call from the table, unchecked against the DNA. TRBV21-1 is described as a pseudogene. This CDR3 region has 24 residues. The CDR3 sequence is CASSKPEPPTGGRQLAGGPGELFF. CDR3 DNA: TGTGCCAGCAGCAAGCCCGAACCCCCGACAGGGGGTAGGCAGCTAGCGGGGGGCCCCGGGGAGCTGTTTTTT.

This chain links TRBV11-3 with TRBJ2-7; D unresolved. Germline V CDR1 and CDR2: SGHNT, YENEEA. CDR3 size: 15 residues. Trimming took off 3 bases at V and 3 bases at J, with 15 bases between the two ends. The CDR3 region has the DNA TGTGCCAGCAGCTTTAACCAAGGGTTGGGCTACGAGCAGTACTTC. Translation: CASSFNQGLGYEQYF.

The J gene is TRBJ2-7, the V gene TRBV29-1, with 9 bases lining up with TRBD1. CDR1 and CDR2 (germline): SQVTM, ANQGSEA. The CDR3 has 14 amino acids. Trimming removed 2 bases from V and 2 bases from J; junction bases left unmatched: 4. CDR3 protein: CSVEPTGGTYEQYF. CDR3 DNA: TGCAGCGTTGAACCTACAGGGGGCACCTACGAGCAGTACTTC.

The genes are TRBV12-3 or TRBV12-4 and TRBJ1-5; no clear D gene. CDR3 length equals 14 residues. V was shortened by 2 bases and J by 7 bases, with 12 bases between the two germline ends. The CDR3 protein is CASSLWSGDQPQHF. The CDR3 nucleotides are TGTGCCAGCAGTTTATGGTCGGGTGACCAGCCCCAGCATTTT.

This clonotype came up a few times. The CDR3 sequence is CASSENRGNEAFF. The CDR3 coding sequence is TGTGCCAGCAGCGAAAACAGGGGGAACGAAGCTTTCTTT. The V and J genes are TRBV7-9 and TRBJ1-1; 8 bases fit TRBD1. Germline loops: CDR1 SEHNR, CDR2 FQNEAQ (reference sequence). V lost 5 bases to trimming and J lost 8 bases; unmatched junction nucleotides: 7. The CDR3 spans 13 residues.

The J gene is TRBJ1-3, the V gene TRBV5-6; the D is unclear. The germline V gene encodes CDR1 SGHDT and CDR2 YYEEEE. Trimming cost V 4 bases and J 11 bases, with 13 bases left between them. CDR3 length equals 12 residues. CDR3 region: CASSVGSAAIYF. The CDR3, as DNA: TGTGCCAGCAGCGTCGGGTCCGCCGCCATATATTTT. The entire variable domain, with the rest obtained from reference TRBV5-6 and TRBJ1-3, is as follows: DAGVTQSPTHLIKTRGQQVTLRCSPKSGHDTVSWYQQALGQGPQFIFQYYEEEERQRGNFPDRFSGHQFPNYSSELNVNALLLGDSALYLCASSVGSAAIYFGEGSWLTVV.

The chain uses TRBV30 and TRBJ2-1; D remains unclear. From germline, CDR1 is GTSNPN and CDR2 SVGIG (reference sequence). CDR3 length equals 13 residues. The V and J ends lost 3 bases and 3 bases respectively, with 9 bases between them. This chain's CDR3 is CAWRLRNYNEQFF. In DNA form, the CDR3 reads TGTGCCTGGAGACTTAGGAACTACAATGAGCAGTTCTTC.

This clonotype has just a few counts. The J gene is TRBJ2-7, the V gene TRBV24-1; TRBD1 aligns across 10 bases. The ends lost 4 bases at V and 4 bases at J; junction bases unmatched: 15. The germline V gene has CDR1 KGHDR and CDR2 SFDVKD. The CDR3 length is 18 residues. CDR3 in amino acids: CATSEPPGQGHQGYEQYF. In DNA form, the CDR3 reads TGTGCCACCAGTGAGCCTCCGGGACAGGGGCACCAGGGGTACGAGCAGTACTTC.

The chain links TRBV11-3 to TRBJ1-4, with 8 bases aligning to TRBD1. Germline V gene data show CDR1 as SGHNT and CDR2 as YENEEA. The CDR3 spans 16 residues. V shed 0 bases, J shed 12 bases, and the junction held 12 bases outside the gene matches. In DNA, the CDR3 is TGTGCCAGCAGCTTAGATGGGCGACAGGGGTCTAGAGAACTGTTTTTT. It encodes CASSLDGRQGSRELFF. Full variable domain (remainder filled in from reference TRBV11-3 and TRBJ1-4): EAGVVQSPRYKIIEKKQPVAFWCNPISGHNTLYWYLQNLGQGPELLIRYENEEAVDDSQLPKDRFSAERLKGVDSTLKIQPAELGDSAVYLCASSLDGRQGSRELFFGSGTQLSVL.

This clonotype was recorded once. The chain has TRBV5-4 and TRBJ2-5; 9 bases match TRBD2. The CDR3 has 16 residues. Germline V CDR1 and CDR2: SGHNT, YYREEE (reference sequence). V was pared by 4 bases and J by 5 bases, with 12 bases of the junction left unmatched. CDR3 bases: TGTGCCAGCAGCCGGAGAAGCGGGGGGAATAGGGAGACCCAGTACTTC. This translates into CASSRRSGGNRETQYF.

The chain carries TRBV5-6 and TRBJ1-2; D is uncertain. The CDR3 is 13 amino acids. The V end was cut by 0 bases, the J end by 4 bases, with 7 bases between. CDR1 is SGHDT and CDR2 is YYEEEE in the germline V gene. The CDR3 nucleotides are TGTGCCAGCAGCTTGGGTCAGTTCTATGGCTACACCTTC. Amino acid sequence: CASSLGQFYGYTF.

The chain links TRBV19 to TRBJ1-1; 7 bases align to TRBD1. The trim removed 7 bases at V and 2 bases at J, leaving 7 bases unmatched. Germline values: CDR1 LNHDA, CDR2 SQIVND (reference sequence). CDR3 length: 14 residues. CDR3 DNA: TGTGCCAGTACAGGGACAGCTCTTAACACTGAAGCTTTCTTT. Encoded protein: CASTGTALNTEAFF.

This chain uses TRBV20-1 with TRBJ1-2, with D unclear. The CDR3 totals 14 residues. With 2 bases removed from V and 4 bases from J, the gap between germline ends came to 14 bases. Germline CDR1 and CDR2: DFQATT and SNEGSKA (reference sequence). In DNA form, the CDR3 reads TGCAGTGCTAGAAAAACCCCCCTATTCTATGGCTACACCTTC. Translating gives CSARKTPLFYGYTF.

There are a few counts of this clonotype. The rearrangement links TRBV11-3 to TRBJ1-2; no definite D call. Trimming shortened V by 5 bases and J by 1 base, and 14 bases separated the two germline ends. Per the germline V gene, CDR1 is SGHNT and CDR2 is YENEEA. CDR3 length: 15 residues. The CDR3 DNA follows: TGTGCCAGCAGCCAGAACAGTTTGGGTAACTATGGCTACACCTTC. Protein sequence: CASSQNSLGNYGYTF. Using reference TRBV11-3 and TRBJ1-2 for the parts outside the CDR3, the full variable domain is EAGVVQSPRYKIIEKKQPVAFWCNPISGHNTLYWYLQNLGQGPELLIRYENEEAVDDSQLPKDRFSAERLKGVDSTLKIQPAELGDSAVYLCASSQNSLGNYGYTFGSGTRLTVV.

The rearrangement joins TRBV6-1 to TRBJ1-3; D may be TRBD1 (6 bases). Between the trimmed V and J ends, which lost 5 bases and 0 bases, there was a span of 14 bases. There are 16 residues in the CDR3. CDR1 MNHNS and CDR2 SASEGT come from the germline V gene. Written as DNA, the CDR3 is TGTGCCAGCAGTAATCTCCAGGGGCTCTCTGGAAACACCATATATTTT. This encodes CASSNLQGLSGNTIYF.